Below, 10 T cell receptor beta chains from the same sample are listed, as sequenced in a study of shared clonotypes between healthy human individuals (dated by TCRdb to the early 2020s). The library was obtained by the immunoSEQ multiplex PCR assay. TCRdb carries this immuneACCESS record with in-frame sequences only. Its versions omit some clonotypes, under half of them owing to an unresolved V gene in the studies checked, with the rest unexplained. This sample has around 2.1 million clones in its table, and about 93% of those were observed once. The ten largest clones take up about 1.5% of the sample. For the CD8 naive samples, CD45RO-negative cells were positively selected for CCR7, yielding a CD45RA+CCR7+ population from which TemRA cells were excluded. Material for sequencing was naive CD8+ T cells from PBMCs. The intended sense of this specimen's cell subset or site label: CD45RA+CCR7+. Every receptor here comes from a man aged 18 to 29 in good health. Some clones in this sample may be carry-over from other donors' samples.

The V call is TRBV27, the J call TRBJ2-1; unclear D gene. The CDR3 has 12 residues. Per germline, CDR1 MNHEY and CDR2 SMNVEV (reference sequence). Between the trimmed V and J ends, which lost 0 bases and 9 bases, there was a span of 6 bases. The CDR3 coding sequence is TGTGCCAGCAGTTTATCGCAGACTGAGCAGTTCTTC. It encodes CASSLSQTEQFF.

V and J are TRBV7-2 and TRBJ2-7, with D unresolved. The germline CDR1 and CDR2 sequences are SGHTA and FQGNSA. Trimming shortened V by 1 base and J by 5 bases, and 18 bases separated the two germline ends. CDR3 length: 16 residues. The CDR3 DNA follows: TGTGCCAGCAGCTTAGGTCTCCTGGAGCCAGTGGACGAGCAGTACTTC. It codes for CASSLGLLEPVDEQYF.

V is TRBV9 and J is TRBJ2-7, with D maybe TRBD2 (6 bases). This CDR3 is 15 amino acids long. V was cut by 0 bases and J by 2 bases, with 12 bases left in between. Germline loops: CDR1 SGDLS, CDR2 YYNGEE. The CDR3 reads CASSVGVAAAYEQYF. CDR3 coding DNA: TGTGCCAGCAGCGTAGGGGTAGCGGCCGCCTACGAGCAGTACTTC.

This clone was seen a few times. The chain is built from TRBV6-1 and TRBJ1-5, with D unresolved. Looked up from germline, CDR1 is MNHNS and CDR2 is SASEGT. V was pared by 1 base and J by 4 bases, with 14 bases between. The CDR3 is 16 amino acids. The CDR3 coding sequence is TGTGCCAGCAGTGAAGGCGTGCTTAGGGAGAATCAGCCCCAGCATTTT. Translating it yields CASSEGVLRENQPQHF.

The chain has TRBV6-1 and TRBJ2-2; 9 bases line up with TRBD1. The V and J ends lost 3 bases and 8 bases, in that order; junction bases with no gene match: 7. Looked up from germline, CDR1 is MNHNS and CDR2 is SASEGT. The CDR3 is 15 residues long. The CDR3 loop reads CASSDWDRVEGELFF. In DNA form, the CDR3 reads TGTGCCAGCAGTGACTGGGACAGGGTAGAGGGGGAGCTGTTTTTT.

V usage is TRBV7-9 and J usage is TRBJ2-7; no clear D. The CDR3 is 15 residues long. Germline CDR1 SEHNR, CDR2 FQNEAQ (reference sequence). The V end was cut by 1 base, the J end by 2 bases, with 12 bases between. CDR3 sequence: CASSLVQTLTYEQYF. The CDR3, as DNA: TGTGCCAGCAGCTTAGTTCAGACGCTCACCTACGAGCAGTACTTC.

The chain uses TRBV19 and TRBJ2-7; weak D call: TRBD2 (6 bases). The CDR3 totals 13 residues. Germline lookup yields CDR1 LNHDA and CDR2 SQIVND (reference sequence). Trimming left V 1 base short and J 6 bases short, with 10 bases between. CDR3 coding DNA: TGTGCCAGTAGTATAGGGGGACTCCGCGAGCAGTACTTC. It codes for CASSIGGLREQYF.

CDR3 nucleotides: TGTGCCAGCGGTACTAGCGGGAGAGGTATAAAGGACATTCAGTACTTC. It translates to CASGTSGRGIKDIQYF. The chain has TRBV27 and TRBJ2-4; 11 bases align to TRBD2. V lost 8 bases and J lost 8; bases outside the gene matches: 14. The CDR3 loop spans 16 amino acids. Germline V gives CDR1 MNHEY, CDR2 SMNVEV (reference sequence).

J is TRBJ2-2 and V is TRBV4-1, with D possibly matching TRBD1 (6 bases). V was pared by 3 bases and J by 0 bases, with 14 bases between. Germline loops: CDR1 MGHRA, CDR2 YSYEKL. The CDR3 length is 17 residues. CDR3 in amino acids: CASSHRDTKSNTGELFF. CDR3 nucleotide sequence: TGCGCCAGCAGCCACCGGGACACAAAGTCGAACACCGGGGAGCTGTTTTTT.

CDR3 region: CASSPDTSYNEQFF. The CDR3, as DNA: TGTGCCAGCAGTCCCGACACCTCCTACAATGAGCAGTTCTTC. The genes are TRBV6-5 and TRBJ2-1, with D hard to call. The CDR3 is made up of 14 amino acids. Trimming removed 5 bases from V and 0 bases from J, with 8 bases in between. Germline loops: CDR1 MNHEY, CDR2 SVGAGI.